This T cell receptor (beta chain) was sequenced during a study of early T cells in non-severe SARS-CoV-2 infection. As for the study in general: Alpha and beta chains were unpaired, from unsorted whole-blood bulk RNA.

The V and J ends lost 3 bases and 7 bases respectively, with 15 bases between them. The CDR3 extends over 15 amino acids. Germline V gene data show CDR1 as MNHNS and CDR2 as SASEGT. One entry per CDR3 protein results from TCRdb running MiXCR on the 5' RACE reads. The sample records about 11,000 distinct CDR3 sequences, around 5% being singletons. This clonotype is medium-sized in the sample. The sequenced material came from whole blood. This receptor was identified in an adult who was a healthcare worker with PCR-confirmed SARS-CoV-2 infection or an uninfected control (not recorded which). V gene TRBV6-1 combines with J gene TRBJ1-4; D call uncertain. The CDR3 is CASSDPVGVGEKLFF. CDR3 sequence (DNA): TGTGCCAGCAGTGACCCGGTAGGAGTCGGTGAAAAACTGTTTTTT.